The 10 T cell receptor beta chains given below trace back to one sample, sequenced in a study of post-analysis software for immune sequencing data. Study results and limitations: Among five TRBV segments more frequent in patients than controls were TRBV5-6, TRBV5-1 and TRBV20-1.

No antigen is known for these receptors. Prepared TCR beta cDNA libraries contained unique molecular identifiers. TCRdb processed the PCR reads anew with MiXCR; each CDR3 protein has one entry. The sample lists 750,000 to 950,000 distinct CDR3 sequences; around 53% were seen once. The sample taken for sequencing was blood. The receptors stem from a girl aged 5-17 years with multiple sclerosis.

The chain's CDR3 is CASSYLASGGPGYEQFF. The DNA for the CDR3 is TGTGCCAGCAGTTACTTGGCTAGCGGGGGCCCCGGGTATGAGCAGTTCTTC. V and J are TRBV6-6 and TRBJ2-1, with 10 bases matching TRBD2. With 1 base clipped from V and 8 bases from J, the junction kept 11 bases outside the gene matches. The CDR3 extends over 17 amino acids. Germline CDR1 reads MNHNY; CDR2 reads SVGAGI (reference sequence).

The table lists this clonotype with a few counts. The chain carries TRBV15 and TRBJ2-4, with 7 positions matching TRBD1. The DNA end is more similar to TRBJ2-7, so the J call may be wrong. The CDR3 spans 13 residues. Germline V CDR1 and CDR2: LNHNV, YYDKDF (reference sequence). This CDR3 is CATRQGLGYEQYF. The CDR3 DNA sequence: TGTGCCACCAGACAGGGGTTGGGGTACGAGCAGTACTTC.

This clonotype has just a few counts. The CDR3 nucleotides read TGCGCCAGCGGGACGCGGTGGGCCTCCTCCTACGAGCAGTACTTC. Its translation: CASGTRWASSYEQYF. The rearrangement links TRBV5-1 to TRBJ2-7; D possibly matches TRBD1 or TRBD2 (5 bases each). V dropped 7 bases and J dropped 0 bases, with 17 bases sitting between them. This CDR3 is 15 amino acids long. Looked up from germline, CDR1 is SGHRS and CDR2 is YFSETQ.

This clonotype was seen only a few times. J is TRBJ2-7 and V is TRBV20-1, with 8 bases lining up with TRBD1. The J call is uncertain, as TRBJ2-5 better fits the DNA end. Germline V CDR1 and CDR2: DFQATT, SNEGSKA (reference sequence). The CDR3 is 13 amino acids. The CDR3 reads CSARQGARETQYF. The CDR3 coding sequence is TGCAGTGCTAGACAGGGGGCTCGGGAGACCCAGTACTTC.

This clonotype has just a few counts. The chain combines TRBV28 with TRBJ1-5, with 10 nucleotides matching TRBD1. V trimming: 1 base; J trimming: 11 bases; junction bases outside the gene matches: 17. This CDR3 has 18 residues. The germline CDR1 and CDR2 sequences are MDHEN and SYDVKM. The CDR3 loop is CASSLSGTGATKIWTQHF. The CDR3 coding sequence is TGTGCCAGCAGTTTATCCGGGACAGGGGCCACCAAGATCTGGACCCAGCATTTT. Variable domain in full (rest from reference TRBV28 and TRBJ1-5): DVKVTQSSRYLVKRTGEKVFLECVQDMDHENMFWYRQDPGLGLRLIYFSYDVKMKEKGDIPEGYSVSREKKERFSLILESASTNQTSMYLCASSLSGTGATKIWTQHFGDGTRLSIL.

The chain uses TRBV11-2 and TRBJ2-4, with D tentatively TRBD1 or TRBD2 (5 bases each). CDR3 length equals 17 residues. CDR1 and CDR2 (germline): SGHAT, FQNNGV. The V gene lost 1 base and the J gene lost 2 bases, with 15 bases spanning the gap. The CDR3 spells CASSLGWDGITKNIQYF. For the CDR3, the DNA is TGTGCCAGCAGCTTAGGATGGGACGGGATAACCAAAAACATTCAGTACTTC.

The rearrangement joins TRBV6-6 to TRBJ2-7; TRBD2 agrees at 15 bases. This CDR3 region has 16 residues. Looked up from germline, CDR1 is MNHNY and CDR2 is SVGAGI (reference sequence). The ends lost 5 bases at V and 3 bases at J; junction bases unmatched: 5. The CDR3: CASSPGLAGGDYEQYF. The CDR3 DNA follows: TGTGCCAGCAGTCCCGGACTAGCGGGAGGGGACTACGAGCAGTACTTC.

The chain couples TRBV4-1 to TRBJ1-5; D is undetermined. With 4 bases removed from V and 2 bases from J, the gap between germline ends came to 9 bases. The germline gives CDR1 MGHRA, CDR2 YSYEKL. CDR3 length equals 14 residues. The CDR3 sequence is CASSPVEGNQPQHF. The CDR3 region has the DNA TGCGCCAGCAGCCCCGTCGAGGGCAATCAGCCCCAGCATTTT.

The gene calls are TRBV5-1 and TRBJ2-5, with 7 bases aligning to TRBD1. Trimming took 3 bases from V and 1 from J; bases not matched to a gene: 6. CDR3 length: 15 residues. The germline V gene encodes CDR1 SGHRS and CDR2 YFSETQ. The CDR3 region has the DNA TGCGCCAGCAGCTCCGGGACAGACGCCCAAGAGACCCAGTACTTC. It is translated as CASSSGTDAQETQYF.

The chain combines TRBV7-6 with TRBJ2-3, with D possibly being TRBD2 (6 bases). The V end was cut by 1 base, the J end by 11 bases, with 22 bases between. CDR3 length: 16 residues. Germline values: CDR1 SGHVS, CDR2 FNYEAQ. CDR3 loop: CASSLDFGVSAGMQYF. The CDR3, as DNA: TGTGCCAGCAGCTTAGACTTCGGGGTTAGCGCGGGGATGCAGTATTTT.